These T cell receptor beta chains were read from a single sample in a study of cytomegalovirus exposure and HLA in healthy donors. Clones were sequenced by immunoSEQ multiplex PCR, and TCRdb holds only the in-frame ones, with some missing. This table has more than 100,000 clones, around 77% appearing once. The sequenced sample was PBMCs. These receptor sequences come from a woman in her sixties in good health and CMV-seronegative. Both conserved end residues are part of each CDR3. Each record gives: D gene, J gene, CDR3 length, V gene, CDR3 protein. The D gene is left open where the match is weak.

.	TRBJ1-3	13	TRBV14	CASTRDPGNTIYF
TRBD1	TRBJ1-1	13	TRBV6-4	CASSDRENTEAFF
.	TRBJ1-4	15	TRBV18	CASSPGQQANEKLFF
.	TRBJ2-2	14	TRBV6-5	CASGTRQNTGELFF
.	TRBJ1-1	14	TRBV6-4	CASSDSTLRGQAFF
.	TRBJ2-3	18	TRBV27	CATKIEGVRRGITDTQYF
.	TRBJ2-3	13	TRBV19	CASSRGGADTQYF
.	TRBJ1-2	13	TRBV2	CASSDHPGYGYTF
.	TRBJ1-1	11	TRBV20-1	CSARTEEKAFF
TRBD2	TRBJ2-1	14	TRBV30	CAWTVGGAGNEQFF
TRBD1	TRBJ2-7	14	TRBV7-3	CASSSGQGTDEQYF
.	TRBJ2-7	14	TRBV10-3	CAISGPNSPYEQYF
TRBD1	TRBJ2-7	13	TRBV7-6	CASSQDRAYEQYF
.	TRBJ1-2	12	TRBV6-5	CASSKLAPGYTF
TRBD1	TRBJ1-2	14	TRBV5-1	CASSPLQGNYGYTF
.	TRBJ2-5	13	TRBV28	CASSPGTQETQYF
TRBD1	TRBJ2-1	16	TRBV9	CASSKPQGADYNEQFF
.	TRBJ2-3	14	TRBV27	CASSSSRHPDTQYF
.	TRBJ2-7	15	TRBV7-3	CASSSGPDRPYEQYF
TRBD2	TRBJ2-3	16	TRBV9	CASSARLAGATDTQYF
.	TRBJ1-4	15	TRBV30	CAWRFRGPSIEKLFF
TRBD2	TRBJ2-2	16	TRBV6-6	CASSNRLGTTAGELFF
.	TRBJ1-6	14	TRBV5-1	CASSSDSRNSPLHF
.	TRBJ2-7	16	TRBV28	CASSSPEAGEAYEQYF